This section outlines one T cell receptor beta chain sequence together with its context. Its binding antigen is unknown. Qualities for individual bases were not recorded, and no much larger clone is one base off. The CDR3 holds 15 amino acids from the cysteine to the phenylalanine. Solely the CDR3 DNA is kept, with 45 bases framed from the first base. Looking up the germline V gene yields CDR1 MDHEN and CDR2 SYDVKM. V lost 5 bases and J lost 6 bases, and the count of bases not matched to a germline gene is 6. RNA was extracted with the RNeasy kit and 0.5 to 1 ug was reverse transcribed using random hexamers. The immunoSEQ multiplex PCR assay, covering 54 Vbeta and 13 Jbeta segments, was used to amplify TCR beta CDR3 regions. Bias from PCR amplification was corrected by using a synthetic template baseline for primer optimization and for computational correction. Processing in the source paper ran as follows. Reads were annotated to V, D and J genes according to IMGT and were analyzed with immunoSEQ Analyzer, with only productive sequences retained. To calculate clonality, Shannon entropy was normalized by log2 of the number of productive unique sequences and then subtracted from one. Public and private clones were assessed among the 100 most prevalent clones of each patient and control. Clones were defined as Susac-specific if absent from the healthy and MS cohorts, from approximately 1,100 published viral clones and from other ImmuneACCESS disease sequences. TCRdb passed the public sequencing reads through fastp at Q25 and MiXCR, retaining productive beta sequences. Identical CDR3 proteins give one entry, which carries the most common genes and DNA. TCRdb, not the authors, supplied the V and J calls. In this sample the table shows about 300,000 distinct CDR3 sequences, about nine tenths of which occur a single time. The ten largest clones represent approximately 0.2% of the sample.

These data originate in a study of CD8 T cells in Susac syndrome (dated by TCRdb to between 2019 and 2020). Regarding the research as a whole: The study used repertoire sequencing to test whether antigen drove CD8+ T cell activation and differentiation in Susac syndrome. Clonality of the CD8+ T cell repertoire was compared between around 13 healthy donors, some 14 Susac syndrome patients and about 15 multiple sclerosis patients. Broad study findings and their caveats: The study acknowledged that relatively few individuals were included in the TCR sequencing and HLA analysis.

High-throughput TCR beta sequencing profiled peripheral blood CD8+ and CD4+ T cells from healthy donors, Susac syndrome patients and multiple sclerosis patients. Treatment-naive patients with stable or active relapsing-remitting disease fulfilling revised McDonald criteria were used as multiple sclerosis controls. CD8+ TEMRA cells were enriched by FACS, while bulk CD8+ and CD4+ T cells were purified by magnetic negative isolation. Blood was collected in EDTA tubes and processed within 24 hours, with PBMCs isolated through density gradient centrifugation. PBMCs intended for TCR sequencing were cryopreserved in liquid nitrogen and were subsequently thawed in a 37 degrees C water bath. The sorted or isolated CD4+, CD8+ and CD8+ TEMRA cells reached a purity of at least 90%.

The receptor comes from a human donor with multiple sclerosis. This chain joins TRBV28 to TRBJ2-3, and TRBD2 matches 12 of the central bases. Sequenced: CD8+ T cells from PBMCs. The sequence in DNA is TGTGCCAGCAGTCCCCTAGCGGGAGGGAACGATACGCAGTATTTT. This is translated as CASSPLAGGNDTQYF.